The sequence of this TCR beta chain was determined in a study of lymphopenia after photon versus proton radiotherapy. The V gene lost 3 bases and the J gene lost 7 bases, with 19 bases spanning the gap. The length of the CDR3 is 16 residues. CDR1 is LNHDA, CDR2 SQIVND, per germline (reference sequence). Libraries were prepared by immunoSEQ multiplex PCR; TCRdb keeps only in-frame clonotypes and omits some of them. The table has 25,000 to 40,000 clones, roughly 84% seen once. This clonotype was sampled from a woman aged 70 to 79 with pancreatic cancer. The sequences come from peripheral blood, collected from a patient treated with proton-based radiotherapy. The chain recombines TRBV19 with TRBJ1-5, with a tentative D call TRBD1 (6 bases). The CDR3 loop reads CASSMGGRVFNQPQHF. Written as DNA, the CDR3 is TGTGCCAGTAGTATGGGGGGCAGGGTTTTCAACCAGCCCCAGCATTTT.